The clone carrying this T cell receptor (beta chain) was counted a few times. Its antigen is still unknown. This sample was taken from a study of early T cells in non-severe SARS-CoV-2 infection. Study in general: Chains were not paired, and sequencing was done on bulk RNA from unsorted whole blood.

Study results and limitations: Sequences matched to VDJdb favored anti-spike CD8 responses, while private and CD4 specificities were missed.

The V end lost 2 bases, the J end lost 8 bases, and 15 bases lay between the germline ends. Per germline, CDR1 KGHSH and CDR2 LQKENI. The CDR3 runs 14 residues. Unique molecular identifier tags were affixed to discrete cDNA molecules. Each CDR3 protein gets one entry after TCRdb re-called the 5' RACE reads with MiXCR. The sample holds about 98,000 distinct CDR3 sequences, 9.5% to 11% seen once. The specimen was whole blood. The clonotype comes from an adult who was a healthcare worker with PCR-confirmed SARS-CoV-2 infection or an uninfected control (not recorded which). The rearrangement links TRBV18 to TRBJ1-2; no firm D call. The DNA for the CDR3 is TGTGCCAGCTCACCAGGGGTCGAGTTAGGAGGCTACACCTTC. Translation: CASSPGVELGGYTF.